The sequence of this T cell receptor (beta chain) was determined in a study of cytomegalovirus exposure and HLA in healthy donors. In the PCR, 60 Vbeta and 13 Jbeta primers were used. TCRdb keeps only in-frame clones here, not all; method: immunoSEQ multiplex PCR. The data hold fewer than 120,000 clones, with 60% to 85% observed a single time. This sequence was found in a woman aged 55-69 years in good health and CMV-seropositive. Sequencing input: PBMCs.

DNA for the CDR3: TGTGCCAGCAGTGGTAGGGGGTCGGGTTCACCCCTCCACTTT. Residues: CASSGRGSGSPLHF. V and J are TRBV2 and TRBJ1-6, with a possible D match to TRBD1 (6 bases). The CDR3 runs to 14 residues. V was shortened by 4 bases and J by 9 bases, with 13 bases between the two germline ends. Per germline, CDR1 SNHLY and CDR2 FYNNEI.